These T cell receptor beta chains were read from a single sample in a study of blood T cells in healthy people across ages. In TCRdb, the 5' RACE reads were re-called with MiXCR into one record per CDR3 protein. The sample lists 600,000 or so distinct CDR3 sequences; 21% were seen once. Sequencing was performed on blood. The source is a man between 65 and 80 years old in good health. The CDR3 runs from the conserved cysteine through the conserved F or W. D genes are given only for firm matches. Part of the rows lack a size; the others show once, few, many or a class for expanded clones.

D: TRBD2
J: TRBJ2-7
size: .
V: TRBV3-1
DNA: TGTGCCAGCAGCCAAGGCATATCTTACGGGACTAGGTCCTACGAGCGGTACTTC
CDR3: CASSQGISYGTRSYERYF

D: .
J: TRBJ1-1
size: .
V: TRBV7-9
DNA: TGTGCCAGCACCCAAGCAGGGGCTTTCTTT
CDR3: CASTQAGAFF

D: .
J: TRBJ2-5
size: .
V: TRBV7-7
DNA: TGTGCTAGCAGCCAGACTCGTCTCGGAGAGACCCAGTACTTC
CDR3: CASSQTRLGETQYF

D: .
J: TRBJ2-6
size: .
V: TRBV5-1
DNA: TGCGCCAGCAGCTTGGAGGGTCGGATCTCTGGGGCCAACGTCCTGACTTTC
CDR3: CASSLEGRISGANVLTF

D: .
J: TRBJ1-2
size: many
V: TRBV28
DNA: TGTGCCAGCAGTTTGAGGGACGGCTACACCTTC
CDR3: CASSLRDGYTF

D: .
J: TRBJ1-2
size: .
V: TRBV12-3/TRBV12-4
DNA: TGTGCCAGCAGTTTGTCCAGTCCCTATGGCTACACCTTC
CDR3: CASSLSSPYGYTF

D: TRBD2
J: TRBJ2-7
size: .
V: TRBV5-6
DNA: TGTGCCAGCAGCTTGGGGACCGGGACTAGCTCCTACGAGCAGTACTTC
CDR3: CASSLGTGTSSYEQYF

D: TRBD1
J: TRBJ1-1
size: many
V: TRBV20-1
DNA: TGCAGTGCTCGGACAGGGGGCGGGACTGAAGCTTTCTTT
CDR3: CSARTGGGTEAFF

D: TRBD2
J: TRBJ2-5
size: .
V: TRBV19
DNA: TGTGCCAGTTCGGCTGGGACTAGCGGATTGGGGGAGCAGTACTTC
CDR3: CASSAGTSGLGEQYF

D: TRBD1
J: TRBJ1-5
size: few
V: TRBV27
DNA: TGTGCCAGCTGTGACAGGGGAGGCGGCAAGCAGCCCCAGCATTTT
CDR3: CASCDRGGGKQPQHF

D: .
J: TRBJ2-7
size: .
V: TRBV2
DNA: TGTGCCAGCAGTAACGACATTTCCTACGAGCAGTACTTC
CDR3: CASSNDISYEQYF

D: TRBD2
J: TRBJ2-7
size: .
V: TRBV5-4
DNA: TGTGCCAGCAGCTTGGGGGCCGGGACTACGATAAACGAGCAGTACTTC
CDR3: CASSLGAGTTINEQYF

D: TRBD1
J: TRBJ1-1
size: .
V: TRBV7-6
DNA: TGTGCCAGCAGCGAATGGGACAGGGTCGGGTGGAACACTGAAGCTTTCTTT
CDR3: CASSEWDRVGWNTEAFF

D: TRBD2
J: TRBJ2-3
size: .
V: TRBV28
DNA: TGTGCCAGCAGTCTCCCCAGCGGGAGCGAAACAGATACGCAGTATTTT
CDR3: CASSLPSGSETDTQYF

D: .
J: TRBJ2-7
size: many
V: TRBV28
DNA: TGTGCCAGCAGCCCGCTCGCCCAGACGGTAGGCTACGAGCAGTACTTC
CDR3: CASSPLAQTVGYEQYF

D: TRBD2
J: TRBJ2-7
size: .
V: TRBV6-6
DNA: TGTGCCAGCAGTCCAATAGCGGGTATCTCCTACGAGCAGTACTTC
CDR3: CASSPIAGISYEQYF

D: .
J: TRBJ2-7
size: few
V: TRBV6-6
DNA: TGTGCCAGCAGAATTACCGGGACTTTGTCCTACGAGCAGTACTTC
CDR3: CASRITGTLSYEQYF

D: .
J: TRBJ2-5
size: few
V: TRBV27
DNA: TGTGCCAGCAGTTTATCTTATTTGGGTGAGACCCAGTACTTC
CDR3: CASSLSYLGETQYF

D: .
J: TRBJ1-3
size: many
V: TRBV6-5
DNA: TGTGCCAGCAGTTACGGTCAGGGGTGGATTGGAAACACCATATATTTT
CDR3: CASSYGQGWIGNTIYF

D: .
J: TRBJ1-2
size: .
V: TRBV6-5
DNA: TGTGCCAGCAGTTACGGGGACGATGGCTACACCTTC
CDR3: CASSYGDDGYTF

D: .
J: TRBJ2-5
size: .
V: TRBV4-1
DNA: TGCGCCAGCAGCTTCAGGGGCCAAGAGTCCCAGTACTTC
CDR3: CASSFRGQESQYF

D: TRBD1
J: TRBJ1-5
size: .
V: TRBV12-3/TRBV12-4
DNA: TGTGCCAGCGGGGACAGGGGGCTCGGCAATCAGCCCCAGCATTTT
CDR3: CASGDRGLGNQPQHF

D: TRBD1
J: TRBJ2-7
size: .
V: TRBV7-2
DNA: TGTGCCAGCAGCTTAGAGACAGGGGGGGCCTACGAGCAGTACTTC
CDR3: CASSLETGGAYEQYF

D: .
J: TRBJ2-7
size: few
V: TRBV29-1
DNA: TGCAGCGTTCTATCAGGGAGCTCCTACGAGCAGTACTTC
CDR3: CSVLSGSSYEQYF

D: .
J: TRBJ2-3
size: .
V: TRBV10-3
DNA: TGTGCCATCAGTGAGTCGAGAACAGATACGCAGTATTTT
CDR3: CAISESRTDTQYF

D: .
J: TRBJ2-7
size: .
V: TRBV28
DNA: TGTGCCAGCAGTTTGAGGGACTGCTACGAGCAGTACTTC
CDR3: CASSLRDCYEQYF

D: .
J: TRBJ2-3
size: many
V: TRBV24-1
DNA: TGTGCCACCAGTGATTTTCCACGGGGGACGCAGTATTTT
CDR3: CATSDFPRGTQYF

D: .
J: TRBJ2-3
size: .
V: TRBV6-5
DNA: TGTGCCAGCAGCGAAGACAGGAGCACAGATACGCAGTATTTT
CDR3: CASSEDRSTDTQYF

D: .
J: TRBJ1-4
size: .
V: TRBV25-1
DNA: TGTGCCAGCAGTGAATACACAGTTGGGACCGGGGTAAAACTGTTTTTT
CDR3: CASSEYTVGTGVKLFF

D: .
J: TRBJ2-4
size: many
V: TRBV5-1
DNA: TGCGCCAGCAGCCCGGAGGGCTTGATTCAGTACTTC
CDR3: CASSPEGLIQYF

D: .
J: TRBJ2-5
size: .
V: TRBV11-2
DNA: TGTGCCAGCAGCTTATTTGAGACCCGAGGCCAAGAGACCCAGTACTTC
CDR3: CASSLFETRGQETQYF

D: .
J: TRBJ2-3
size: .
V: TRBV28
DNA: TGTGCCAGCAGTGAGCTAGCGACTAGCACAGATACGCAGTATTTT
CDR3: CASSELATSTDTQYF

D: .
J: TRBJ2-7
size: few
V: TRBV20-1
DNA: TGCAGTGCGAATAGTTTCGGGCCGTCCTACGAGCAGTACTTC
CDR3: CSANSFGPSYEQYF

D: .
J: TRBJ1-5
size: .
V: TRBV18
DNA: TGTGCCAGCTCACCAGAGACAAGGAGCAATCAGCCCCAGCATTTT
CDR3: CASSPETRSNQPQHF

D: .
J: TRBJ2-7
size: .
V: TRBV6-5
DNA: TGTGCCAGCTTCAACGGCTACGAGCAGTACTTC
CDR3: CASFNGYEQYF

D: .
J: TRBJ2-7
size: .
V: TRBV6-6
DNA: TGTGCCAGCAGTTACTCGATTGATCGGCGACACGAGCAGTACTTC
CDR3: CASSYSIDRRHEQYF

D: TRBD2
J: TRBJ2-2
size: .
V: TRBV6-1
DNA: TGTGCCAGCAGTGAAGAACTAGCGGCGAACACCGGGGAGCTGTTTTTT
CDR3: CASSEELAANTGELFF

D: .
J: TRBJ2-7
size: .
V: TRBV6-5
DNA: TGTGCCAGCAGTAAATCGGGGACTGTCTACGAGCAGTACTTC
CDR3: CASSKSGTVYEQYF

D: .
J: TRBJ1-1
size: .
V: TRBV5-5
DNA: TGTGCCAGCAGCTCCTGGGAGAACACTGAAGCTTTCTTT
CDR3: CASSSWENTEAFF

D: .
J: TRBJ1-1
size: few
V: TRBV29-1
DNA: TGCAGCGTTGACGGGGGCGCGTACACTGAAGCTTTCTTT
CDR3: CSVDGGAYTEAFF

D: .
J: TRBJ2-3
size: few
V: TRBV7-2
DNA: TGTGCCAGCAGCCCTCATGGCCAGAGGGAGGATACGCAGTATTTT
CDR3: CASSPHGQREDTQYF